Reported below is one TCR beta chain. Antigen specificity is unknown. Germline CDR1 ENHRY, CDR2 SYGVKD. This CDR3 comprises 13 residues. Deletions cut 6 bases from V and 6 bases from J, with 13 bases between. The sample belongs to a study of human T cells and chemical hapten exposure. Study-level information: Alopecia areata, totalis or universalis was found in mostly female patients. Study-level results: Among expanded TCRs, significantly more large CDR3 similarity clusters formed than among controls.

Regarding time point: patch test 3, about 24 weeks after DPC sensitization. Treatment of the sample: therapeutic diphenylcyclopropenone sensitization with weekly scalp DPC. Each patch-test visit's blood sample preceded patch application. Alopecia patients between 18 and 70 years old and suitable for DPC were used as donors. TCRdb used MiXCR to reprocess the RACE reads, holding one entry per CDR3 protein. The sample yields roughly 60,000 distinct CDR3 sequences, 9.5% to 15% seen once. The chain carries TRBV10-3 and TRBJ2-3, with D possibly matching TRBD2 (6 bases). The sequence derives from a man aged 30-40 years with alopecia areata. Some clones in this sample may be carry-over from other donors' samples. Sample: whole blood, taken in connection with sensitization to the hapten diphenylcyclopropenone (DPC). The DNA of the CDR3 is TGTGCCATCAGACCGGAGGAGGGGGATACGCAGTATTTT. This gives the protein CAIRPEEGDTQYF.